A single sample gave rise to the 24 T cell receptor beta chains below, sequenced in a study of T-cell reconstitution after alpha-beta-depleted transplantation in children. Using unique molecular identifiers, the investigators prepared the TCRbeta library. TCRdb redid the calling of the PCR reads with MiXCR, one entry per CDR3 protein. Here the sample spans 440,000 or so distinct CDR3 sequences, approximately 42% being singletons. The sample was PBMCs, taken before TCRalphabeta/CD19-depleted stem cell transplant. These TCRs come from a girl between 2 and 10 years old with aplastic anemia, due to receive a stem cell transplant.

V and J are TRBV20-1 and TRBJ2-5; D unresolved. The germline V gene has CDR1 DFQATT and CDR2 SNEGSKA (reference sequence). Trimming shortened V by 0 bases and J by 2 bases, and 13 bases separated the two germline ends. CDR3 length: 15 residues. This CDR3 reads CSARDPPLPQETQYF. DNA for the CDR3: TGCAGTGCTAGAGATCCCCCACTTCCGCAAGAGACCCAGTACTTC.

This rearrangement joins TRBV9 to TRBJ2-5; D gene unclear. The CDR3 spans 14 residues. V was shortened by 4 bases and J by 4 bases, with 14 bases between the two germline ends. The germline V gene has CDR1 SGDLS and CDR2 YYNGEE. The CDR3 DNA reads as TGTGCCAGCAGCCCTAGGATACAGTCAGAGACCCAGTACTTC. This encodes CASSPRIQSETQYF.

This clonotype occurred many times. J is TRBJ1-2 and V is TRBV7-9, with D unresolved. Germline CDR1 and CDR2: SEHNR and FQNEAQ (reference sequence). Trimming left V 3 bases short and J 8 bases short, with 7 bases between. CDR3 size: 11 residues. CDR3 DNA: TGTGCCAGCAGCTTCAGTTGGGGCTACACCTTC. Translation gives CASSFSWGYTF. Full variable domain (outside the CDR3, taken from reference TRBV7-9 and TRBJ1-2): DTGVSQNPRHKITKRGQNVTFRCDPISEHNRLYWYRQTLGQGPEFLTYFQNEAQLEKSRLLSDRFSAERPKGSFSTLEIQRTEQGDSAMYLCASSFSWGYTFGSGTRLTVV.

At least ten counts were recorded for this clonotype. The V call is TRBV12-3 or TRBV12-4, the J call TRBJ2-4; TRBD1 matches 9 bases. V shed 6 bases and J 6 bases; nucleotides not matched to a gene: 6. This CDR3 is 14 amino acids long. The CDR3 nucleotides are TGTGCCAGCAGATCGACAGGGGGTCGAAACATTCAGTACTTC. This gives the protein CASRSTGGRNIQYF.

This clonotype was observed at least ten times. The chain joins TRBV12-3 or TRBV12-4 to TRBJ2-7; 9 nucleotides agree with TRBD1. The CDR3 has 13 amino acids. Trimming took 6 bases from V and 5 from J; bases not matched to a gene: 5. CDR3 coding DNA: TGTGCCAGCAGAAACACAGGGGGCGACGAGCAGTACTTC. Protein sequence: CASRNTGGDEQYF.

There are a few counts of this clonotype. The chain carries TRBV20-1 and TRBJ2-7; TRBD2 matches at 11 bases. Losses at the gene ends were 4 bases for V and 7 bases for J; bases not matched to a gene: 6. The germline gives CDR1 DFQATT, CDR2 SNEGSKA (reference sequence). The CDR3 has 13 residues. The CDR3 DNA is TGCAGTGCTACACTAGCGGGAGAGGGAGAGCAGTACTTC. This sequence encodes CSATLAGEGEQYF.

V usage is TRBV7-3 and J usage is TRBJ2-1, with D maybe TRBD2 (6 bases). Germline V gives CDR1 SGHTA, CDR2 FQGTGA. The CDR3 consists of 13 residues. With 5 bases removed from V and 8 bases from J, the gap between germline ends came to 13 bases. Here the CDR3 DNA reads TGTGCCAGCAGCCCCGCGGGGCCCGATGAGCAGTTCTTC. Protein: CASSPAGPDEQFF.

The gene calls are TRBV6-1 and TRBJ2-3, with 14 bases matching TRBD2. Germline CDR1 MNHNS, CDR2 SASEGT. Trimming cost V 6 bases and J 4 bases; bases outside gene matches: 6. The CDR3 totals 16 residues. The CDR3 is CASRTETSGRADTQYF. The CDR3 nucleotides read TGTGCCAGCAGGACCGAGACTAGCGGGAGGGCAGATACGCAGTATTTT.

V gene TRBV24-1 combines with J gene TRBJ2-2; 12 bases fit TRBD2. The ends lost 2 bases at V and 2 bases at J; junction bases unmatched: 2. CDR3 length equals 17 residues. CDR1 KGHDR and CDR2 SFDVKD come from the germline V gene. In DNA form, the CDR3 reads TGTGCCACCAGTGATTCACTAGCGGGAGGAAACACCGGGGAGCTGTTTTTT. Translated: CATSDSLAGGNTGELFF.

The gene calls are TRBV4-1 and TRBJ1-6; 8 positions match TRBD1. Germline CDR1 is MGHRA and CDR2 is YSYEKL. The J segment lost 11 bases and the V segment lost 3 bases, leaving 9 bases of the junction unmatched. The CDR3 covers 15 residues. This CDR3 is CASSQPRTGLTPLHF. DNA for the CDR3: TGCGCCAGCAGCCAGCCCCGGACAGGGCTAACACCCCTCCACTTT.

The chain recombines TRBV11-2 with TRBJ1-2, with D possibly matching TRBD1 (5 bases). Germline-derived CDR1 and CDR2 are SGHAT and FQNNGV. The CDR3 sequence is 18 residues long. V lost 1 base, J lost 5 bases, and 23 bases lay in between. CDR3 sequence (DNA): TGTGCCAGCAGCTTAGTGGTCGGGGGTCAGGGCGCCCCATATGGCTACACCTTC. Translation: CASSLVVGGQGAPYGYTF.

The chain couples TRBV6-5 to TRBJ1-6; D possibly corresponds to TRBD1 (6 bases). Trimming took 4 bases from V and 19 from J, leaving 23 bases between them. The CDR3 loop spans 14 amino acids. The germline V gene encodes CDR1 MNHEY and CDR2 SVGAGI. The CDR3 DNA follows: TGTGCCAGCAGTTCCTACTCGGCGGGGGCTCCCCCTCACTTT. Protein sequence: CASSSYSAGAPPHF.

This clonotype was counted a few times. The chain carries TRBV7-3 and TRBJ2-1; 11 bases align to TRBD2. The CDR3 covers 16 residues. Per germline, CDR1 SGHTA and CDR2 FQGTGA. With 2 bases clipped from V and 2 bases from J, the junction kept 2 bases outside the gene matches. This chain's CDR3 is CASSLLAGGPYNEQFF. The CDR3 DNA follows: TGTGCCAGCAGCTTACTAGCGGGAGGCCCCTACAATGAGCAGTTCTTC.

V is TRBV4-1 and J is TRBJ1-5; 7 nucleotides agree with TRBD1. The end of the DNA aligns better with TRBJ2-3, so the J call may be wrong. Germline values: CDR1 MGHRA, CDR2 YSYEKL. This CDR3 comprises 15 residues. This CDR3 reads CASSQDRQGYQPQYF. CDR3 DNA: TGCGCCAGCAGCCAAGACCGACAGGGCTATCAGCCCCAGTATTTT.

This sequence joins TRBV5-1 and TRBJ2-3; TRBD2 is a possible D gene (6 bases). The CDR3 consists of 14 residues. V lost 2 bases, J lost 0 bases, and 7 bases lay in between. The germline V gene has CDR1 SGHRS and CDR2 YFSETQ. The CDR3 spells CASSFRESTDTQYF. The CDR3 DNA reads TGCGCCAGCAGCTTCCGGGAGAGCACAGATACGCAGTATTTT.

The chain uses TRBV11-2 and TRBJ2-2; TRBD1 aligns across 11 bases. The CDR3 is made up of 13 amino acids. V shed 8 bases and J 5 bases; nucleotides not matched to a gene: 1. Germline CDR1 SGHAT, CDR2 FQNNGV. The CDR3 spells CASGTGGTGELFF. As DNA, the CDR3 is TGTGCCAGCGGGACAGGGGGGACCGGGGAGCTGTTTTTT.

In its sample, this clonotype was seen a few times. V usage is TRBV20-1 and J usage is TRBJ2-1, with 9 bases matching TRBD1. With V trimmed by 6 bases and J by 0 bases, 21 bases remained unmatched. Germline V lookup: CDR1 DFQATT, CDR2 SNEGSKA (reference sequence). This CDR3 contains 20 residues. In DNA, the CDR3 is TGCAGTGCCCCGGTGGTGGGACAGGGTGTCGCGGGAAGCTCCTACAATGAGCAGTTCTTC. This gives the protein CSAPVVGQGVAGSSYNEQFF.

The chain has TRBV5-1 and TRBJ2-3, with D uncertain. In germline, CDR1 is SGHRS, CDR2 YFSETQ. This CDR3 is built from 15 residues. Deletions cut 2 bases from V and 2 bases from J, with 12 bases between. This CDR3 is CASSFLGALTDTQYF. The CDR3 bases are TGCGCCAGCAGCTTTCTAGGCGCTCTCACAGATACGCAGTATTTT.

This chain uses TRBV20-1 with TRBJ2-5, with TRBD2 identical over 7 bases. CDR3 length equals 14 residues. Losses at the gene ends were 5 bases for V and 2 bases for J; bases not matched to a gene: 8. In germline, CDR1 is DFQATT, CDR2 SNEGSKA (reference sequence). As DNA, the CDR3 is TGCAGTGCTGGGGGGGGGGAAGATCAAGAGACCCAGTACTTC. It encodes CSAGGGEDQETQYF.

This clonotype was seen only a few times. The chain employs TRBV5-1 and TRBJ2-3; possible D gene TRBD1, 5 bases. Germline assignment: CDR1 SGHRS and CDR2 YFSETQ. The CDR3 is made up of 19 amino acids. The V and J ends lost 3 bases and 2 bases respectively, with 25 bases between them. CDR3 sequence (DNA): TGCGCCAGCAGCTCATTAAGGGGAAGTGGTGGGGCACACACAGATACGCAGTATTTT. Protein product: CASSSLRGSGGAHTDTQYF.

This chain uses TRBV5-6 with TRBJ2-1; 9 bases are shared with TRBD2. There are 16 residues in the CDR3. CDR1 is SGHDT, CDR2 YYEEEE, per germline. J lost 4 bases, V lost 1 base, and 6 bases had no gene match. The CDR3 here is CASSLWLAGVYNEQFF. The CDR3 coding sequence is TGTGCCAGCAGCTTGTGGTTAGCGGGGGTTTACAATGAGCAGTTCTTC.

The chain joins TRBV11-2 to TRBJ2-7, with D unresolved. The CDR3 totals 14 residues. Germline V gene data show CDR1 as SGHAT and CDR2 as FQNNGV. With 8 bases removed from V and 0 bases from J, the gap between germline ends came to 14 bases. CDR3 residues: CASAVSVLSYEQYF. In DNA form, the CDR3 reads TGTGCCAGCGCCGTAAGTGTTCTCTCCTACGAGCAGTACTTC.

This clonotype was seen ten or more times. The chain combines TRBV12-3 or TRBV12-4 with TRBJ1-2; D is possibly TRBD1 (5 bases). The CDR3 extends over 15 amino acids. With 10 bases removed from V and 6 bases from J, the gap between germline ends came to 24 bases. The CDR3 coding sequence is TGTGCCACAACTCAAATTCATCAGGGTTCTCATGGCTACACCTTC. This gives the protein CATTQIHQGSHGYTF.

This chain connects TRBV6-1 to TRBJ1-1, with unresolved D. The length of the CDR3 is 15 residues. Per the germline V gene, CDR1 is MNHNS and CDR2 is SASEGT. The V end lost 1 base, the J end lost 0 bases, and 9 bases lay between the germline ends. The CDR3 region is CASSEGPGLNTEAFF. The CDR3 DNA reads TGTGCCAGCAGTGAAGGTCCGGGCCTGAACACTGAAGCTTTCTTT.